Described below is a single T cell receptor beta chain sequence and its context. Its specificity is not known. These data come from a study of cytomegalovirus exposure and HLA in healthy donors. Notes on the study in general: 164 TCR beta chains were listed as cytomegalovirus-associated. According to a later analysis, TCR clusters from the first cohort tended to co-occur in the 120 or so validation repertoires. Diagnosis of cytomegalovirus status made by the classifier reportedly showed high specificity and sensitivity.

Using immunoSEQ multiplex PCR, the repertoire was profiled, and TCRdb retains in-frame clones only, with some absent. The table shows around 160,000 clones, with roughly nine tenths occurring only once. Sequences were obtained from PBMCs. The clonotype originates from a woman aged 18-29 years in good health and CMV-seropositive.

As DNA, the CDR3 is TGCGCCAGCAGCCAAGACCCGAGCGGGGGGGCACCCGATACGCAGTATTTT. Its translation is CASSQDPSGGAPDTQYF. The chain employs TRBV4-1 and TRBJ2-3; 10 bases are shared with TRBD2. Looked up from germline, CDR1 is MGHRA and CDR2 is YSYEKL. The CDR3 totals 17 residues. The trim removed 0 bases at V and 6 bases at J, leaving 9 bases unmatched.